Listed below are T cell receptor beta chains from one sample, sequenced in a study of beta chain features in type 1 diabetes. Sequencing used immunoSEQ multiplex PCR; TCRdb keeps in-frame clones, though not all of them. Of a few hundred thousand clones in the sample, around 9.6% are singletons; the top ten hold about 0.037%. Specimen: naive CD4+ T cells from blood. These receptors came from a woman aged 18-29 years in good health. Each CDR3 is given with its conserved first and last residue. Each record gives: V gene, J gene, D gene, clone size, CDR3 length, CDR3 protein, CDR3 DNA. The D gene is left open where the match is weak. A clone size is listed for some rows: how often the clone was seen (once, few, many), or a class if it is expanded.

v_gene: TRBV29-1
j_gene: TRBJ2-5
d_gene: -
abundance: many
len: 14
CDR3aa: CSVETSGGQETQYF
CDR3nt: TGCAGCGTTGAAACGTCTGGCGGACAAGAGACCCAGTACTTC

v_gene: TRBV5-4
j_gene: TRBJ1-1
d_gene: -
abundance: -
len: 12
CDR3aa: CASSLRGTEAFF
CDR3nt: TGTGCCAGCAGCTTGAGAGGGACTGAAGCTTTCTTT

v_gene: TRBV9
j_gene: TRBJ2-2
d_gene: TRBD2
abundance: few
len: 16
CDR3aa: CASSLLAGKRSGELFF
CDR3nt: TGTGCCAGCAGCCTCCTAGCGGGAAAAAGGTCCGGGGAGCTGTTTTTT

v_gene: TRBV19
j_gene: TRBJ2-3
d_gene: -
abundance: -
len: 16
CDR3aa: CASSIRRRSPADTQYF
CDR3nt: TGTGCCAGTAGTATTAGAAGGAGATCCCCGGCAGATACGCAGTATTTT

v_gene: TRBV11-2
j_gene: TRBJ1-3
d_gene: -
abundance: few
len: 16
CDR3aa: CASSSRSGPSGDTIYF
CDR3nt: TGTGCCAGCAGCTCACGGAGCGGACCGTCCGGGGACACCATATATTTT

v_gene: TRBV18
j_gene: TRBJ1-1
d_gene: -
abundance: -
len: 14
CDR3aa: CASSPGAGDTEAFF
CDR3nt: TGTGCCAGCTCACCAGGTGCGGGGGACACTGAAGCTTTCTTT

v_gene: TRBV6-6
j_gene: TRBJ1-5
d_gene: -
abundance: few
len: 14
CDR3aa: CASSLVEGNQPQHF
CDR3nt: TGTGCCAGCAGCCTCGTGGAGGGCAATCAGCCCCAGCATTTT

v_gene: TRBV11-2
j_gene: TRBJ2-7
d_gene: -
abundance: few
len: 13
CDR3aa: CASSLEREAGADF
CDR3nt: TGTGCCAGCAGCTTAGAAAGGGAGGCTGGGGCGGACTTC

v_gene: TRBV15
j_gene: TRBJ2-1
d_gene: TRBD2
abundance: -
len: 14
CDR3aa: CATSIAGGGREQFF
CDR3nt: TGTGCCACCAGCATAGCGGGGGGAGGCAGGGAGCAGTTCTTC

v_gene: TRBV9
j_gene: TRBJ2-3
d_gene: TRBD2
abundance: -
len: 15
CDR3aa: CASSPRGVGTDTQYF
CDR3nt: TGTGCCAGCAGCCCCCGGGGGGTAGGCACAGATACGCAGTATTTT

v_gene: TRBV2
j_gene: TRBJ2-5
d_gene: TRBD1
abundance: few
len: 14
CDR3aa: CASTPQGARRTQYF
CDR3nt: TGTGCCAGCACCCCCCAGGGGGCGCGGAGGACCCAGTACTTC

v_gene: TRBV19
j_gene: TRBJ2-4
d_gene: TRBD1
abundance: few
len: 16
CDR3aa: CASRPTGGTAKNIQYF
CDR3nt: TGTGCCAGTAGGCCTACAGGGGGCACAGCCAAAAACATTCAGTACTTC

v_gene: TRBV6-1
j_gene: TRBJ1-1
d_gene: -
abundance: -
len: 13
CDR3aa: CASSPVGAGEAFF
CDR3nt: TGTGCCAGCAGCCCGGTCGGAGCCGGAGAAGCTTTCTTT

v_gene: TRBV21-1
j_gene: TRBJ2-7
d_gene: -
abundance: few
len: 15
CDR3aa: CASSKRHRAGYEQYF
CDR3nt: TGTGCCAGCAGCAAACGCCACAGGGCCGGGTACGAGCAGTACTTC

v_gene: TRBV11-2
j_gene: TRBJ2-6
d_gene: TRBD2
abundance: -
len: 20
CDR3aa: CASSLDVVAGTYSGANVLTF
CDR3nt: TGTGCCAGCAGCTTAGATGTAGTAGCGGGGACATACTCTGGGGCCAACGTCCTGACTTTC

v_gene: TRBV27
j_gene: TRBJ2-7
d_gene: TRBD2
abundance: -
len: 12
CDR3aa: CAIKREAYEQYF
CDR3nt: TGTGCCATCAAACGGGAGGCCTACGAGCAGTACTTC

v_gene: TRBV28
j_gene: TRBJ1-1
d_gene: TRBD1
abundance: -
len: 15
CDR3aa: CASSSPQGPNTEAFF
CDR3nt: TGTGCCAGCAGTTCACCACAGGGGCCGAACACTGAAGCTTTCTTT

v_gene: TRBV11-3
j_gene: TRBJ2-3
d_gene: TRBD2
abundance: few
len: 14
CDR3aa: CASSLAGGRDTQYF
CDR3nt: TGTGCCAGCAGCTTAGCGGGGGGACGGGATACGCAGTATTTT

v_gene: TRBV9
j_gene: TRBJ1-5
d_gene: -
abundance: -
len: 15
CDR3aa: CASSRVGNSNQPQHF
CDR3nt: TGTGCCAGCAGCCGCGTCGGGAATAGCAATCAGCCCCAGCATTTT

v_gene: TRBV28
j_gene: TRBJ2-7
d_gene: -
abundance: -
len: 15
CDR3aa: CASSPGGKAAYEQYF
CDR3nt: TGTGCCAGCAGCCCAGGGGGGAAAGCCGCTTACGAGCAGTACTTC